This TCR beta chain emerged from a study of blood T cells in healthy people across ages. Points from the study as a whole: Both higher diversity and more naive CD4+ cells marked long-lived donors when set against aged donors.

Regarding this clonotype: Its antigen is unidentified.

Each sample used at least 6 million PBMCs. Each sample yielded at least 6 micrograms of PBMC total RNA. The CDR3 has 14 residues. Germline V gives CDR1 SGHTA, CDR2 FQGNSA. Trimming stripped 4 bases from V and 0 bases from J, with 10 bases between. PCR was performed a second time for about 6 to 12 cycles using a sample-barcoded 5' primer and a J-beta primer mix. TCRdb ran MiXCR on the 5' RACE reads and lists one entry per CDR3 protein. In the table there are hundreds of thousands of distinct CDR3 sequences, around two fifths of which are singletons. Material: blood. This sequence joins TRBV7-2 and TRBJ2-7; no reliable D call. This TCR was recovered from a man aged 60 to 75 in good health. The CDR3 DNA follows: TGTGCCAGCAGCTCTCGGACGGTCTCCTACGAGCAGTACTTC. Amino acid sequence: CASSSRTVSYEQYF.